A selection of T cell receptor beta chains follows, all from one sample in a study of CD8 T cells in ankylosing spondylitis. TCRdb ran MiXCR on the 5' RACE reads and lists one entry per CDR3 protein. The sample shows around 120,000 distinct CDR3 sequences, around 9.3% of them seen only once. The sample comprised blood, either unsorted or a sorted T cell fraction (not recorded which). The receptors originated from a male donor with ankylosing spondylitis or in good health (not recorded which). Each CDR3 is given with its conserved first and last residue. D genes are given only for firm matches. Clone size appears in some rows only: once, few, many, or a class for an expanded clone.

CDR3: CASSSAGSNEQFF
DNA: TGTGCCAGCAGCTCCGCAGGTTCAAATGAGCAGTTCTTC
size: -
V: TRBV7-2
D: -
J: TRBJ2-1

CDR3: CASSSRTSGRTDTQYF
DNA: TGTGCCAGCAGCTCCAGGACTAGCGGGAGGACAGATACGCAGTATTTT
size: many
V: TRBV9
D: TRBD2
J: TRBJ2-3

CDR3: CASSPGSGVNEQFF
DNA: TGTGCCAGCTCACCGGGGTCAGGGGTCAATGAGCAGTTCTTC
size: -
V: TRBV18
D: -
J: TRBJ2-1

CDR3: CASSAMGETQYF
DNA: TGTGCCAGCAGTGCGATGGGAGAGACCCAGTACTTC
size: -
V: TRBV12-3/TRBV12-4
D: -
J: TRBJ2-5

CDR3: CASSTKLAGDQEQFF
DNA: TGCGCCAGCAGCACAAAACTAGCGGGAGATCAAGAGCAGTTCTTC
size: many
V: TRBV5-1
D: TRBD2
J: TRBJ2-1

CDR3: CATSPSGNYNEQFF
DNA: TGTGCCACCAGTCCAAGCGGGAACTACAATGAGCAGTTCTTC
size: many
V: TRBV24-1
D: TRBD2
J: TRBJ2-1

CDR3: CASRARGLNTGELFF
DNA: TGTGCCAGCAGGGCCAGGGGATTGAACACCGGGGAGCTGTTTTTT
size: -
V: TRBV6-7
D: -
J: TRBJ2-2

CDR3: CATSDFTERETQYF
DNA: TGTGCCACCAGTGATTTTACAGAACGAGAGACCCAGTACTTC
size: many
V: TRBV24-1
D: -
J: TRBJ2-5

CDR3: CASSKQPNTEAFF
DNA: TGTGCCAGCAGTAAACAGCCGAACACTGAAGCTTTCTTT
size: many
V: TRBV2
D: -
J: TRBJ1-1

CDR3: CASSLDTTLVTGELFF
DNA: TGCGCCAGCAGCTTGGACACTACGCTCGTCACCGGGGAGCTGTTTTTT
size: few
V: TRBV5-1
D: -
J: TRBJ2-2

CDR3: CASSYTAGRDEQFF
DNA: TGTGCCAGCAGTTACACGGCGGGCCGCGATGAGCAGTTCTTC
size: -
V: TRBV6-5
D: -
J: TRBJ2-1

CDR3: CASSQSDVGYTF
DNA: TGTGCCAGCAGCCAATCTGATGTGGGCTACACCTTC
size: many
V: TRBV3-1
D: -
J: TRBJ1-2

CDR3: CASSSSSDRITGELFF
DNA: TGTGCCAGCAGCTCTTCCTCGGACCGGATCACCGGGGAGCTGTTTTTT
size: many
V: TRBV7-2
D: -
J: TRBJ2-2

CDR3: CASSLGAVGNIQYF
DNA: TGCGCCAGCAGCTTGGGGGCAGTCGGAAACATTCAGTACTTC
size: -
V: TRBV5-1
D: -
J: TRBJ2-4

CDR3: CASSLGNTYNEQFF
DNA: TGTGCCAGCAGCTTAGGTAATACCTACAATGAGCAGTTCTTC
size: many
V: TRBV7-2
D: -
J: TRBJ2-1

CDR3: CASRYGRSDTQYF
DNA: TGTGCCAGCAGATACGGGAGATCGGATACGCAGTATTTT
size: many
V: TRBV7-2
D: -
J: TRBJ2-3

CDR3: CASTKLGQSTGELFF
DNA: TGTGCCAGCACCAAATTGGGACAGTCAACCGGGGAGCTGTTTTTT
size: -
V: TRBV6-1
D: TRBD1
J: TRBJ2-2

CDR3: CSVEITTDTQYF
DNA: TGCAGCGTTGAAATTACCACAGATACGCAGTATTTT
size: many
V: TRBV29-1
D: -
J: TRBJ2-3

CDR3: CASSWTGGDIAGGRINEQFF
DNA: TGTGCCAGCAGCTGGACAGGGGGCGATATAGCGGGAGGGAGGATCAATGAGCAGTTCTTC
size: -
V: TRBV3-1
D: -
J: TRBJ2-1

CDR3: CASSPLRRAPDTQYF
DNA: TGTGCCAGCAGTCCTCTCCGGAGGGCCCCAGATACGCAGTATTTT
size: -
V: TRBV7-2
D: -
J: TRBJ2-3

CDR3: CASSKGLAANTGELFF
DNA: TGCGCCAGCAGCAAGGGACTAGCAGCGAACACCGGGGAGCTGTTTTTT
size: many
V: TRBV5-1
D: TRBD2
J: TRBJ2-2

CDR3: CASSAGGYEQYF
DNA: TGTGCCAGCAGCGCCGGAGGGTACGAGCAGTACTTC
size: -
V: TRBV7-6
D: -
J: TRBJ2-7

CDR3: CASSFGGPGGNQPQHF
DNA: TGTGCCAGCAGTTTCGGGGGTCCGGGGGGCAATCAGCCCCAGCATTTT
size: many
V: TRBV27
D: -
J: TRBJ1-5

CDR3: CSVGTGGTRETQYF
DNA: TGCAGCGTTGGGACCGGTGGTACCCGAGAGACCCAGTACTTC
size: many
V: TRBV29-1
D: -
J: TRBJ2-5

CDR3: CASSYRGRHEQYF
DNA: TGTGCCAGCAGTTACAGGGGTAGGCACGAGCAGTACTTC
size: many
V: TRBV7-2
D: TRBD1
J: TRBJ2-7

CDR3: CSARTTRGSWETQYF
DNA: TGCAGTGCTAGGACCACGCGGGGGTCATGGGAGACCCAGTACTTC
size: many
V: TRBV20-1
D: TRBD2
J: TRBJ2-5

CDR3: CASSSTGGQTKEEKLFF
DNA: TGTGCCAGCAGCTCTACCGGGGGACAGACCAAGGAAGAAAAACTGTTTTTT
size: many
V: TRBV7-2
D: TRBD1
J: TRBJ1-4

CDR3: CASSPDSGRRTDTQYF
DNA: TGTGCCAGCAGCCCCGATAGCGGGAGGCGCACAGATACGCAGTATTTT
size: many
V: TRBV7-3
D: TRBD2
J: TRBJ2-3

CDR3: CASRDSGSSYEQYF
DNA: TGTGCCAGCAGGGACAGCGGGAGCTCCTACGAGCAGTACTTC
size: few
V: TRBV6-1
D: TRBD2
J: TRBJ2-7

CDR3: CASSVVGTRSTDTQYF
DNA: TGTGCCAGCAGCGTAGTTGGGACGAGGAGCACAGATACGCAGTATTTT
size: -
V: TRBV9
D: -
J: TRBJ2-3

CDR3: CASSFIAGVSYNEQFF
DNA: TGTGCCAGCAGTTTCATAGCGGGAGTCTCCTACAATGAGCAGTTCTTC
size: many
V: TRBV12-3/TRBV12-4
D: TRBD2
J: TRBJ2-1

CDR3: CASSKDSYQPQHF
DNA: TGTGCCAGCAGCAAGGACAGCTATCAGCCCCAGCATTTT
size: few
V: TRBV6-4
D: -
J: TRBJ1-5

CDR3: CASSLGPRGEEQYF
DNA: TGTGCCAGCAGCTTAGGCCCCCGTGGGGAGGAGCAGTACTTC
size: many
V: TRBV7-7
D: -
J: TRBJ2-7

CDR3: CSARDYGYTF
DNA: TGCAGTGCCAGGGATTATGGCTACACCTTC
size: many
V: TRBV20-1
D: -
J: TRBJ1-2

CDR3: CASSLDPGIVYFSGANVLTF
DNA: TGTGCCAGCAGCTTGGACCCCGGGATTGTATATTTCTCTGGGGCCAACGTCCTGACTTTC
size: -
V: TRBV5-6
D: -
J: TRBJ2-6

CDR3: CASSPPGQQETQYF
DNA: TGTGCCAGCTCACCACCGGGACAACAAGAGACCCAGTACTTC
size: -
V: TRBV18
D: -
J: TRBJ2-5

CDR3: CASSRLAGGYNEQFF
DNA: TGTGCCAGCAGCCGTCTAGCGGGAGGTTACAATGAGCAGTTCTTC
size: many
V: TRBV7-2
D: TRBD2
J: TRBJ2-1

CDR3: CASSPGTSAEQYF
DNA: TGCGCCAGCAGTCCCGGGACTAGCGCTGAGCAGTACTTC
size: many
V: TRBV4-3
D: TRBD2
J: TRBJ2-7

CDR3: CASSQGTGRGIQYF
DNA: TGTGCCAGCAGCCAAGGGACAGGGCGGGGCATTCAGTACTTC
size: -
V: TRBV4-2
D: TRBD1
J: TRBJ2-4

CDR3: CASSLGAPSGTEAFF
DNA: TGTGCCAGCAGCTTAGGCGCCCCTTCGGGCACTGAAGCTTTCTTT
size: many
V: TRBV7-2
D: -
J: TRBJ1-1

CDR3: CASSVGTSGSSEQFF
DNA: TGTGCCAGCAGCGTAGGGACTAGCGGGAGTAGTGAGCAGTTCTTC
size: many
V: TRBV9
D: TRBD2
J: TRBJ2-1

CDR3: CASSQVFADTQYF
DNA: TGTGCCAGCAGCCAAGTCTTCGCAGATACGCAGTATTTT
size: -
V: TRBV4-2
D: -
J: TRBJ2-3

CDR3: CASSVPGIAKNIQYF
DNA: TGTGCCAGCAGCGTCCCCGGGATAGCCAAAAACATTCAGTACTTC
size: many
V: TRBV28
D: -
J: TRBJ2-4